This T cell receptor (beta chain) was identified in a study of control samples from healthy donors and cancer patients. The CDR3 has 16 residues. V lost 4 bases and J lost 8, with 21 bases in between. Per the germline V gene, CDR1 is SNHLY and CDR2 is FYNNEI. The method was immunoSEQ multiplex PCR; TCRdb's version includes in-frame clones alone and lacks a portion of them. The sample carries 48,000 or so clones, about 93% recorded once. This sequence joins TRBV2 and TRBJ2-1; D tentatively reads TRBD1 or TRBD2 (5 bases each). The receptor was isolated from a woman between 50 and 59 years old with head and neck cancer. The specimen sequenced was PBMCs. CDR3 in DNA: TGTGCCAGCAGTGGTCCCCGGGACGCGGCGGGCGATGAGCAGTTCTTC. Protein sequence: CASSGPRDAAGDEQFF.